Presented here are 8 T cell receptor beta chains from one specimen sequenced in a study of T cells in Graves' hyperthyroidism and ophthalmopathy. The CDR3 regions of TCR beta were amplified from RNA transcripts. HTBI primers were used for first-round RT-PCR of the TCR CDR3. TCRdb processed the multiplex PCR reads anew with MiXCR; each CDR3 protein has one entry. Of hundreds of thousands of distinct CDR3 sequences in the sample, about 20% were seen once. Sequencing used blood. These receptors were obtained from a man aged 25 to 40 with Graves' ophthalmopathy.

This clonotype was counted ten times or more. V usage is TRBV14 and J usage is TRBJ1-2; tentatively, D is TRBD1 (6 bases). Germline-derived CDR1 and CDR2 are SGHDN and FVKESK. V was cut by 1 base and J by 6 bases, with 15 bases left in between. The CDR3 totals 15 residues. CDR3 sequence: CASSQVYRDFDGYTF. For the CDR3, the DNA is TGTGCCAGCAGCCAAGTTTACAGGGATTTTGATGGCTACACCTTC.

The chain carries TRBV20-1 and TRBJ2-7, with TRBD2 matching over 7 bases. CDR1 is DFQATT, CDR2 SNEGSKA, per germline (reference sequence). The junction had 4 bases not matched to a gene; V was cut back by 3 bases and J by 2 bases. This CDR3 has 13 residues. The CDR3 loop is CSASRDYPYEQYF. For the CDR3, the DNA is TGCAGTGCTAGCCGGGACTACCCCTACGAGCAGTACTTC.

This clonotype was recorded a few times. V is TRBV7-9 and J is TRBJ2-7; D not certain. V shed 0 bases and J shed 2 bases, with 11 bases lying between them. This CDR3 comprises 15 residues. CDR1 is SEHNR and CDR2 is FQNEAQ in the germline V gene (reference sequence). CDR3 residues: CASSLADSKTYEQYF. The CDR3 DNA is TGTGCCAGCAGCTTAGCTGACTCCAAAACCTACGAGCAGTACTTC.

The CDR3 protein is CASSQSVGTSGRRNIQYF. For the CDR3, the DNA is TGTGCCAGCAGCCAGTCTGTCGGGACTAGCGGGAGGAGGAACATTCAGTACTTC. This chain uses TRBV3-1 with TRBJ2-4; 15 nucleotides line up with TRBD2. J was trimmed by 7 bases and V by 3 bases; bases with no gene match: 10. In germline, CDR1 is LGHDT, CDR2 YNNKEL (reference sequence). The CDR3 runs to 18 residues.

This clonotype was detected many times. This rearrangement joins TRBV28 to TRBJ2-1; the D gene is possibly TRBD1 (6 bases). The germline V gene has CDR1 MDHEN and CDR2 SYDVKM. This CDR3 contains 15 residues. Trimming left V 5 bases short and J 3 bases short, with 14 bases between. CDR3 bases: TGTGCCAGCAGTCCAAACCGGGACAACTACAATGAGCAGTTCTTC. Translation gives CASSPNRDNYNEQFF.

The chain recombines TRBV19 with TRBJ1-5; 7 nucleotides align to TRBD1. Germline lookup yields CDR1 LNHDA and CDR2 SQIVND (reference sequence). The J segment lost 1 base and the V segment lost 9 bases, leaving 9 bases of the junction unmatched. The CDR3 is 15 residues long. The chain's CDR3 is CASRQGGRSNQPQHF. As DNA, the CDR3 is TGTGCCAGCCGACAGGGAGGTCGGAGCAATCAGCCCCAGCATTTT.

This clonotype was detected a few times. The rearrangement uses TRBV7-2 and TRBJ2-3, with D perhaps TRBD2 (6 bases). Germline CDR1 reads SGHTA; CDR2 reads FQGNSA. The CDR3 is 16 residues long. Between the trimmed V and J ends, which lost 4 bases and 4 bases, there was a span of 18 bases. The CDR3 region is CASSWTGTSVPDTQYF. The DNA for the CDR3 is TGTGCCAGCAGCTGGACCGGGACTTCAGTCCCAGATACGCAGTATTTT.

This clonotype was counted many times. CDR3 nucleotide sequence: TGTGCCAGCAGTTTAGGGCAGGGTCACAAAGAGACCCAGTACTTC. Encoded protein: CASSLGQGHKETQYF. The rearrangement uses TRBV12-3 or TRBV12-4 and TRBJ2-5; weak D call: TRBD1 (5 bases). The CDR3 runs 15 residues. The ends were cut back, 1 base at V and 3 bases at J, with 12 bases in the middle.